This TCR beta chain was documented in a study of blood T cell repertoires in COVID-19 (dated by TCRdb to the early 2020s). A note on the overall study: Collaborator samples came from the United States, Italy and Spain and covered acute and convalescent phases of COVID-19. The prospective study material was composed of cDNA or gDNA derived from T cells, B-cell-depleted T cells, or PBMCs. Where available, HLA class I and class II types were obtained from metadata supplied by the sample provider rather than from assay-based typing. Deeply sampled blood TCRbeta repertoires from subjects exposed to, actively infected with, or recovered from COVID-19 were included in the dataset. A freely available public database, intended as a resource for researchers studying the immune response to SARS-CoV-2, is where the repertoires were released. Nearly every sample came with metadata listing a de-identified subject ID, COVID-19 status, age in years and sex. The samples were drawn from two sources: the first 160 participants of the ongoing ImmuneRACE study, and 1,254 subjects contributed by 6 global collaborators.

One collaborating source in Seattle enrolled patients while the patients were actively infected and followed the patients over time throughout the course of disease. Whole blood was collected in K2EDTA tubes by collaborating institutions according to the institutions' own protocols. Collaborator samples were shipped for TCRbeta analysis as frozen whole blood, isolated PBMCs, or DNA extracted from either sample type. TCRbeta CDR3 regions were amplified from genomic DNA using the immunoSEQ Assay, a bias-controlled multiplex PCR. The paper's data handling went like this. Nucleated cell counts per sample were estimated from amplification of reference gene primers within the assay. To quantify the absolute abundance of each unique TCRbeta CDR3 rearrangement, sequence reads were collapsed and filtered. Productive Simpson clonality was computed per sample as the square root of Simpson's diversity index over productive rearrangements. Here the immuneACCESS table is served through TCRdb, limited to in-frame sequences with V and J called. Missing clones are a known gap in these copies; in checked studies unresolved V genes cover under half, and the rest lacks a known reason. V and J calls and clone size are given by that table; D and trimming were obtained from the DNA. Within this sample are 250,000 to 400,000 clones, with about 91% of them counted one time only. The ten biggest clones cover 1.5% to 2% of the sample.

What the research found in general, with its limitations: How much clinical and demographic metadata was included differed by source and by participant, and the metadata was provided uncurated.

As regards this clone: Its antigen target is currently unknown. No clone much larger than this one lies a single base away; base qualities are absent.

The CDR3 has 13 amino acids, counting the end cysteine and phenylalanine. This entry keeps only the CDR3 DNA: 39 bases, framed from base 1. Trimming at the junction amounts to 6 bases on V and 1 base on J, and the germline ends lie 12 bases apart. Based on the germline V gene (reference sequence), the CDR1 and CDR2 sequences are GTSNPN and SVGIG. The clonotype comes from a woman under 40 with COVID-19, enrolled during active disease. The rearranged segments are TRBV30 and TRBJ1-1; the D gene assignment is ambiguous. The sample was peripheral blood. The nucleotide sequence is given as TGTGCCTGTTTGAGAGGCTCGAACACTGAAGCTTTCTTT. Its product reads: CACLRGSNTEAFF.